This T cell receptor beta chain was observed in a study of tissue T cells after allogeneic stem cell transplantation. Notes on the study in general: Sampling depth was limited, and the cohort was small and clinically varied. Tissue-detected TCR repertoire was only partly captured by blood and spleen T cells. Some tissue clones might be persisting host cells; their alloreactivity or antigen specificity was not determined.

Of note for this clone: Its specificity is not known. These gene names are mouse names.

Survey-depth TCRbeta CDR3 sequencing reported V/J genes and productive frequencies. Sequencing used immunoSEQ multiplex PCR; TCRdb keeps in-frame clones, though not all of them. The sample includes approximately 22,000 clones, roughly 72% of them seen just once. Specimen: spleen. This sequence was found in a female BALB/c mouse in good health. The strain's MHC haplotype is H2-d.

Incomplete CDR3 DNA: TGTGGTGCTAGACAGGGTCAAAACACCTTGTAC. Translation gives CGARQGQNTLY. The complete CDR3 reads CGARQGQNTLYF. The chain recombines TRBV20 with TRBJ2-4, with D perhaps TRBD1 (5 bases). The read falls 1 residue short of the CDR3 end, and the missing part is taken from the germline J gene. There are 12 residues in the CDR3. The V end was cut by 3 bases, the J end by 1 base, with 5 bases between. Germline CDR1 is GFQATS and CDR2 is STVNSAI.